Sequencing of this T cell receptor beta chain was carried out in a study of T cells expressing NK-cell markers. TCRdb reprocessed the 5' RACE reads and stores each CDR3 protein as one record, lacking DNA. The sample table sets out fewer than 300,000 distinct CDR3 sequences. The CDR3 covers 15 residues. Per germline, CDR1 MDHEN and CDR2 SYDVKM. About this clonotype: Its antigen is currently unknown.

Study-wide results and caveats: Six of the donors carried dominant NKG2C+ clonotypes that took up about 1.0-7.5% of their CD8+ T cells. Similarly, these clonotypes led the CD3+CD56-NKG2C+ fraction as well in a few donors.

Sequenced sample: blood T cells: a sorted CD56 or NKG2C T cell subset, CD4+ or CD8+ T cells, or bulk PBMC T cells (not recorded which). The J gene is TRBJ2-7, the V gene TRBV28. The sequence came from a woman between 18 and 70 years old in good health. CDR3 residues: CASSLWGSSSYEQYF.